The 31 T cell receptor beta chains in this list originate from one sample, sequenced in a study of shared clonotypes between healthy human individuals. Assay used: immunoSEQ multiplex PCR; TCRdb lists only in-frame clones, some missing. The sample gives roughly 400,000 clones, 90% to 97% of which show up once; less than 0.35% is in the top ten. Sequenced input: memory CD8+ T cells sorted from blood. Regarding subset: CD45RO+ cells pooled with CCR7-negative TemRA cells. The receptors come from a man between 25 and 39 years old in good health.

The gene calls are TRBV9 and TRBJ2-7, with TRBD2 identical over 14 bases. CDR3 length: 14 residues. Germline CDR1 is SGDLS and CDR2 is YYNGEE. The J segment lost 5 bases and the V segment lost 3 bases, leaving 1 base of the junction unmatched. CDR3 region: CASSAGLAGDEQYF. In DNA, the CDR3 is TGTGCCAGCAGCGCGGGACTAGCGGGAGACGAGCAGTACTTC.

The rearrangement joins TRBV7-6 to TRBJ2-7; TRBD2 aligns across 10 bases. Germline V CDR1 and CDR2: SGHVS, FNYEAQ. With 4 bases clipped from V and 2 bases from J, the junction kept 5 bases outside the gene matches. The CDR3 is 15 amino acids. CDR3 sequence: CASSSGTSEAYEQYF. CDR3 coding DNA: TGTGCCAGCAGCTCCGGGACTAGCGAGGCCTACGAGCAGTACTTC.

This clone was picked up one time. The V gene is TRBV4-2, the J gene TRBJ2-7, with 7 bases matching TRBD1. Germline trimming cut 0 bases from V and 2 bases from J; bases unmatched to any gene: 7. CDR3 length: 16 amino acids. Germline V gives CDR1 LGHNA, CDR2 YNFKEQ. CDR3 region: CASSQDFRQGAYEQYF. The CDR3 DNA reads TGTGCCAGCAGCCAAGATTTCCGACAGGGTGCCTACGAGCAGTACTTC.

The V call is TRBV6-5, the J call TRBJ1-2; no definite D call. This CDR3 is 14 amino acids long. The V and J ends lost 5 bases and 5 bases respectively, with 15 bases between them. Germline-derived CDR1 and CDR2 are MNHEY and SVGAGI. CDR3 DNA sequence: TGTGCCAGCAGTCTGGGCCCTAGGAATTATGGCTACACCTTC. It translates to CASSLGPRNYGYTF.

The chain links TRBV7-8 to TRBJ2-7, with D unresolved. The CDR3 consists of 14 residues. Looked up from germline, CDR1 is SGHVS and CDR2 is FQNEAQ. The V and J ends lost 0 bases and 8 bases respectively, with 14 bases between them. CDR3 residues: CASSLAPGGQQQYF. Here the CDR3 DNA reads TGTGCCAGCAGCTTAGCGCCGGGTGGGCAGCAGCAGTACTTC. Full variable domain (outside the CDR3, taken from reference TRBV7-8 and TRBJ2-7): GAGVSQSPRYKVAKRGQDVALRCDPISGHVSLFWYQQALGQGPEFLTYFQNEAQLDKSGLPSDRFFAERPEGSVSTLKIQRTQQEDSAVYLCASSLAPGGQQQYFGPGTRLTVT.

This chain connects TRBV25-1 to TRBJ1-2; TRBD1 matches at 7 bases. CDR1 and CDR2 (germline): MGHDK, SYGVNS. The CDR3 extends over 14 amino acids. V lost 8 bases to trimming and J lost 4 bases; unmatched junction nucleotides: 10. The CDR3, as DNA: TGTGCCAGCCAGGGGACAGACCTCGGCTATGGCTACACCTTC. The encoded protein is CASQGTDLGYGYTF.

The count of this clone is one. The genes are TRBV2 and TRBJ2-1, with 7 bases lining up with TRBD2. V gave up 11 bases and J gave up 1 base; unmatched junction bases: 5. CDR3 length: 13 residues. Germline V gene data show CDR1 as SNHLY and CDR2 as FYNNEI. This chain's CDR3 is CAGAGASYNEQFF. For the CDR3, the DNA is TGTGCCGGTGCGGGAGCTTCCTACAATGAGCAGTTCTTC.

The gene calls are TRBV2 and TRBJ1-1; D is undetermined. Germline-derived CDR1 and CDR2 are SNHLY and FYNNEI. This CDR3 has 13 residues. Trimming stripped 4 bases from V and 0 bases from J, with 6 bases between. CDR3: CASSVNMNTEAFF. The CDR3 region has the DNA TGTGCCAGCAGTGTAAACATGAACACTGAAGCTTTCTTT.

The chain recombines TRBV19 with TRBJ2-1; 8 bases align to TRBD2. V shed 3 bases, J shed 7 bases, and the junction held 11 bases outside the gene matches. This CDR3 is built from 16 residues. Germline V CDR1 and CDR2: LNHDA, SQIVND (reference sequence). The CDR3 here is CASSIFSVAGRNEQFF. CDR3 DNA: TGTGCCAGTAGTATTTTTAGCGTAGCGGGGAGAAATGAGCAGTTCTTC.

This sequence joins TRBV10-3 and TRBJ2-7; 10 bases align to TRBD1. The CDR3 runs to 15 residues. CDR1 and CDR2 (germline): ENHRY, SYGVKD. The V segment lost 6 bases and the J segment 2 bases; nucleotides outside the gene matches: 7. Here the CDR3 reads CAIRLGTGVTYEQYF. The CDR3 DNA sequence: TGTGCCATCAGACTTGGGACAGGGGTTACCTACGAGCAGTACTTC.

The chain employs TRBV15 and TRBJ2-3; D is undetermined. V was cut by 2 bases and J by 5 bases, with 11 bases left in between. Germline CDR1 LNHNV, CDR2 YYDKDF (reference sequence). The CDR3 is 14 residues long. In nucleotides, the CDR3 is TGTGCCACCAGCAGAACCCGTACCAGAGATACGCAGTATTTT. It specifies CATSRTRTRDTQYF.

This clone appeared a single time. The chain joins TRBV7-9 to TRBJ2-7, with TRBD1 as a possible D gene (6 bases). V was pared by 3 bases and J by 5 bases, with 8 bases between. CDR1 and CDR2 (germline): SEHNR, FQNEAQ (reference sequence). This CDR3 contains 12 residues. CDR3: CASSFRGNEQYF. The CDR3 DNA is TGTGCCAGCAGCTTCAGGGGTAACGAGCAGTACTTC.

V is TRBV7-8 and J is TRBJ1-2; 8 bases line up with TRBD1. This CDR3 spans 15 amino acids. Germline V gene sequence: CDR1 SGHVS, CDR2 FQNEAQ. V lost 5 bases to trimming and J lost 5 bases; unmatched junction nucleotides: 10. Here the CDR3 reads CASSLRTGTGYGYTF. The CDR3 coding sequence is TGTGCCAGCAGCCTTCGGACAGGGACGGGGTATGGCTACACCTTC.

CDR3 in amino acids: CASRGFWSLSGANVLTF. CDR3 sequence (DNA): TGTGCCAGCAGAGGTTTTTGGTCTCTCTCTGGGGCCAACGTCCTGACTTTC. The chain employs TRBV28 and TRBJ2-6, with no clear D. Germline V gene lookup returns CDR1 MDHEN and CDR2 SYDVKM. V lost 6 bases, J lost 0 bases, and 15 bases lay in between. The CDR3 sequence is 17 residues long.

The CDR3 nucleotides read TGTGCCAGCAGCCCCTGGACAGGGGGAGGGTATGGCTACACCTTC. Translated, it gives CASSPWTGGGYGYTF. V usage is TRBV7-9 and J usage is TRBJ1-2, with 10 nucleotides matching TRBD1. V was clipped by 5 bases and J by 5 bases; unmatched bases: 8. Germline V gene sequence: CDR1 SEHNR, CDR2 FQNEAQ (reference sequence). The CDR3 runs to 15 residues.

This clone has only one observation. The chain recombines TRBV4-1 with TRBJ2-1, with 11 positions matching TRBD2. The length of the CDR3 is 14 residues. Looked up from germline, CDR1 is MGHRA and CDR2 is YSYEKL. J gave up 5 bases and V 6 bases, and 3 bases lay outside the gene matches. CDR3 residues: CASRRTSGHNEQFF. The CDR3 coding sequence is TGCGCCAGCAGAAGGACTAGCGGGCACAATGAGCAGTTCTTC.

This chain links TRBV7-9 with TRBJ2-2, with 9 bases identical to TRBD1. Trimming cost V 5 bases and J 2 bases; bases outside gene matches: 3. The CDR3 contains 15 residues. Germline CDR1 is SEHNR and CDR2 is FQNEAQ (reference sequence). CDR3 nucleotide sequence: TGTGCCAGCAGCCCGGGACAGGGTAACACCGGGGAGCTGTTTTTT. Residues: CASSPGQGNTGELFF.

V and J are TRBV4-2 and TRBJ1-6, with no clear D. Germline-derived CDR1 and CDR2 are LGHNA and YNFKEQ. CDR3 length equals 17 residues. V lost 1 base, J lost 0 bases, and 10 bases lay in between. CDR3 in amino acids: CASSQGLQSSYNSPLHF. CDR3 DNA: TGTGCCAGCAGCCAAGGTTTACAGAGCTCCTATAATTCACCCCTCCACTTT.

V and J are TRBV6-5 and TRBJ1-6; 7 bases are a match to TRBD1. Germline V gene sequence: CDR1 MNHEY, CDR2 SVGAGI. The CDR3 covers 15 residues. The junction had 8 bases not matched to a gene; V was cut back by 2 bases and J by 10 bases. The CDR3 DNA sequence: TGTGCCAGCAGTTACCGGCAGGGGGAGAGATCACCCCTCCACTTT. It encodes CASSYRQGERSPLHF.

The chain recombines TRBV12-5 with TRBJ1-2; the D gene is possibly TRBD1 (5 bases). The V gene lost 3 bases and the J gene lost 8 bases, with 13 bases spanning the gap. This CDR3 region has 13 residues. Germline V gene lookup returns CDR1 LGHNT and CDR2 FRNRAP. CDR3 in amino acids: CASGFGTETGYTF. The CDR3 nucleotides read TGTGCTAGTGGTTTCGGGACGGAGACCGGCTACACCTTC.

V gene TRBV18 combines with J gene TRBJ2-5, with 8 bases identical to TRBD2. J gave up 2 bases and V 1 base, and 3 bases lay outside the gene matches. The CDR3 contains 15 residues. Germline lookup yields CDR1 KGHSH and CDR2 LQKENI. The CDR3 spells CASSPRREGQETQYF. In nucleotides, the CDR3 is TGTGCCAGCTCACCACGACGGGAGGGTCAAGAGACCCAGTACTTC.

This clone was counted only a few times. The rearrangement links TRBV7-2 to TRBJ2-5, with 14 bases identical to TRBD2. The CDR3 sequence is 15 residues long. Germline V gene data show CDR1 as SGHTA and CDR2 as FQGNSA. Germline trimming cut 5 bases from V and 5 bases from J; bases unmatched to any gene: 4. CDR3 sequence reads: CASSERTSGRETQYF. DNA for the CDR3: TGTGCCAGCAGCGAGAGGACTAGCGGGAGGGAGACCCAGTACTTC.

V and J are TRBV7-8 and TRBJ1-1; 7 bases align to TRBD1. V lost 3 bases to trimming and J lost 1 base; unmatched junction nucleotides: 14. This CDR3 is built from 18 residues. Germline lookup yields CDR1 SGHVS and CDR2 FQNEAQ. The CDR3 DNA reads as TGTGCCAGCAGCTTCAGTGGGGCGAGGGGGCATGCGAACACTGAAGCTTTCTTT. Amino acid sequence: CASSFSGARGHANTEAFF. Full variable domain (outside the CDR3, taken from reference TRBV7-8 and TRBJ1-1): GAGVSQSPRYKVAKRGQDVALRCDPISGHVSLFWYQQALGQGPEFLTYFQNEAQLDKSGLPSDRFFAERPEGSVSTLKIQRTQQEDSAVYLCASSFSGARGHANTEAFFGQGTRLTVV.

V is TRBV6-5 and J is TRBJ1-2; the match to TRBD1 covers 8 bases. The J segment lost 7 bases and the V segment lost 5 bases, leaving 6 bases of the junction unmatched. Germline-derived CDR1 and CDR2 are MNHEY and SVGAGI. This CDR3 contains 13 residues. CDR3 DNA sequence: TGTGCCAGCAGTACTTCAGGGGGCGGTGGCTACACCTTC. As protein: CASSTSGGGGYTF.

V gene TRBV6-5 combines with J gene TRBJ1-2; the D gene is possibly TRBD1 (5 bases). The CDR3 sequence is 15 residues long. V lost 0 bases and J 8 bases, leaving 16 bases between the germline ends. From germline, CDR1 is MNHEY and CDR2 SVGAGI. Written as DNA, the CDR3 is TGTGCCAGCAGTTACTCTATCCAGGGATGGGGAGGCTACACCTTC. It specifies CASSYSIQGWGGYTF.

The gene calls are TRBV19 and TRBJ1-5, with D unresolved. From germline, CDR1 is LNHDA and CDR2 SQIVND (reference sequence). V lost 2 bases and J lost 0, with 8 bases in between. The CDR3 totals 15 residues. The CDR3 protein is CASSITVASNQPQHF. CDR3 in DNA: TGTGCCAGTAGTATAACAGTAGCTAGCAATCAGCCCCAGCATTTT.

The genes are TRBV7-9 and TRBJ2-5; D uncertain. CDR1 is SEHNR, CDR2 FQNEAQ, per germline (reference sequence). The CDR3 spans 12 residues. V lost 4 bases to trimming and J lost 4 bases, with 7 bases between them. As DNA, the CDR3 is TGTGCCAGCAGCTGGGTCCGAGAGACCCAGTACTTC. Translated: CASSWVRETQYF.

The V call is TRBV15, the J call TRBJ2-7; D is possibly TRBD2 (6 bases). This CDR3 is built from 17 residues. Per germline, CDR1 LNHNV and CDR2 YYDKDF (reference sequence). The V and J ends lost 1 base and 3 bases respectively, with 19 bases between them. In nucleotides, the CDR3 is TGTGCCACCAGCAGAGGGTTTGGCGGGAAGATCCTCTACGAGCAGTACTTC. It is translated as CATSRGFGGKILYEQYF.

In its sample, this clone was seen once. The V gene is TRBV7-9, the J gene TRBJ2-3; D possibly corresponds to TRBD2 (5 bases). CDR1 is SEHNR, CDR2 FQNEAQ, per germline (reference sequence). V lost 5 bases and J lost 4, with 19 bases in between. The CDR3 extends over 16 amino acids. CDR3 DNA: TGTGCCAGCAGCCCTCCGTTGTATCAGAGGGCAGATACGCAGTATTTT. It encodes CASSPPLYQRADTQYF.

The chain links TRBV2 to TRBJ2-7, with D maybe TRBD1 (5 bases). The V gene's germline CDR1 is SNHLY and CDR2 FYNNEI. Trimming cost V 6 bases and J 2 bases, with 8 bases left between them. The CDR3 covers 12 residues. The CDR3 bases are TGTGCCAGCAGAATGGACACCTACGAGCAGTACTTC. It encodes CASRMDTYEQYF.

J is TRBJ1-1 and V is TRBV29-1; D unresolved. This CDR3 comprises 13 residues. With 4 bases removed from V and 0 bases from J, the gap between germline ends came to 9 bases. Germline assignment: CDR1 SQVTM and CDR2 ANQGSEA. The CDR3 sequence: CSVALLMNTEAFF. The CDR3 DNA reads as TGCAGCGTTGCTCTTTTAATGAACACTGAAGCTTTCTTT.